These 20 T cell receptor beta chains originate from one sample sequenced in a study of T cell repertoires in aging, cancer and after chemotherapy. Peripheral blood genomic DNA, not sorted cells or RNA, was the template. Rearranged V-D-J TRB sequences were amplified with a mixed TRB-A/B primer pool. TCRdb reprocessed the multiplex PCR reads via MiXCR and lists one record per CDR3 protein. Of some 2,000 distinct CDR3 sequences listed, 20% to 25% are singletons. Sequenced input: blood. The receptor set was obtained from a human donor with a blood cancer.

This chain joins TRBV9 and TRBJ2-4, with TRBD1 as a possible D gene (5 bases). Germline lookup yields CDR1 SGDLS and CDR2 YYNGEE. Deletions cut 3 bases from V and 6 bases from J, with 10 bases between. This CDR3 comprises 13 residues. The CDR3 DNA reads TGTGCCAGCAGCGCCCATACAGGAAACATTCAGTACTTC. Translating it yields CASSAHTGNIQYF.

This clonotype was observed a handful of times. V and J are TRBV20-1 and TRBJ1-1, with 7 bases matching TRBD1. Trimming removed 6 bases from V and 8 bases from J; junction bases left unmatched: 6. Germline V gives CDR1 DFQATT, CDR2 SNEGSKA (reference sequence). CDR3 length: 11 residues. The CDR3 nucleotides are TGCAGTGCGAGGACAGGAAAAGAAGCTTTCTTT. Its translation is CSARTGKEAFF.

In this sample, this clonotype turned up a few times. V is TRBV11-2 and J is TRBJ1-1; the D gene is possibly TRBD1 (6 bases). The CDR3 spans 12 residues. The germline V gene has CDR1 SGHAT and CDR2 FQNNGV. The V gene lost 2 bases and the J gene lost 8 bases, with 9 bases spanning the gap. CDR3 region: CASSLSDREAFF. Written as DNA, the CDR3 is TGTGCCAGCAGCTTATCGGACAGAGAAGCTTTCTTT.

By sample fraction, this clonotype is medium-sized. The V and J genes are TRBV27 and TRBJ1-2; 7 bases map to TRBD1. This CDR3 is 16 amino acids long. Germline assignment: CDR1 MNHEY and CDR2 SMNVEV (reference sequence). The V gene end was trimmed by 8 bases and the J gene end by 1 base; junction bases not matched to a gene: 13. The CDR3 DNA reads as TGTGCCAGCTCGAACCTCCCGGGACAGCTTAACTATGGCTACACCTTC. Residues: CASSNLPGQLNYGYTF.

A word on this clonotype: Since a much larger clone is just one base distant, this may be a read error. The V and J genes are TRBV19 and TRBJ2-3, with 8 bases matching TRBD2. Germline V CDR1 and CDR2: LNHDA, SQIVND (reference sequence). CDR3 length: 19 amino acids. J lost 2 bases, V lost 0 bases, and 13 bases had no gene match. The CDR3 DNA reads as TGTGCCAGTAGTATAGATCTAAGCGGGAGAGGGGAGACCACAGATACGCAGTATTTT. Its translation: CASSIDLSGRGETTDTQYF.

This clonotype is large within its sample. The genes are TRBV13 and TRBJ2-1, with a weak D call TRBD2 (6 bases). The CDR3 consists of 16 residues. Germline V gives CDR1 PRHDT, CDR2 FYEKMQ (reference sequence). V lost 5 bases and J lost 0, with 14 bases in between. The CDR3 DNA sequence: TGTGCCAGCAGCATGCCGTCTAGCGACTCCTACAATGAGCAGTTCTTC. Translating it yields CASSMPSSDSYNEQFF.

By share of the sample, this clonotype is medium-sized. The chain recombines TRBV6-2 or TRBV6-3 with TRBJ2-7, with D possibly being TRBD2 (6 bases). The CDR3 covers 12 residues. The germline CDR1 and CDR2 sequences are MNHEY and SVGEGT. Trimming removed 7 bases at V and 6 bases at J, with 13 bases between. As DNA, the CDR3 is TGTGCCAGCACCGGTGACGGGGGCGAGCAGTACTTC. It translates to CASTGDGGEQYF.

The gene calls are TRBV28 and TRBJ1-1; no clear D. Looked up from germline, CDR1 is MDHEN and CDR2 is SYDVKM. The V gene lost 3 bases and the J gene lost 0 bases, with 8 bases spanning the gap. The CDR3 sequence is 14 residues long. The CDR3 loop reads CASSFGSLNTEAFF. CDR3 sequence (DNA): TGTGCCAGCAGTTTCGGGAGCCTGAACACTGAAGCTTTCTTT.

Relative to its sample, this clonotype is medium-sized. The chain carries TRBV5-6 and TRBJ1-1; tentative D call: TRBD1 (5 bases). The CDR3 loop spans 16 amino acids. Germline CDR1 SGHDT, CDR2 YYEEEE. The V end was cut by 0 bases, the J end by 8 bases, with 20 bases between. CDR3: CASSLEGRTQNREAFF. The CDR3, as DNA: TGTGCCAGCAGCTTGGAGGGACGGACTCAGAACAGGGAAGCTTTCTTT.

Judged by abundance, this clonotype is medium-sized. This sequence joins TRBV5-6 and TRBJ1-1; the D gene is possibly TRBD1 (5 bases). The CDR3 is 13 residues long. V was shortened by 4 bases and J by 11 bases, with 18 bases between the two germline ends. The germline gives CDR1 SGHDT, CDR2 YYEEEE. CDR3 amino acids: CASSKDKGVGAFF. The CDR3 DNA follows: TGTGCCAGCAGCAAGGACAAAGGGGTAGGGGCTTTCTTT.

This clonotype rates as medium-sized. The genes are TRBV5-5 and TRBJ1-1, with D maybe TRBD1 (6 bases). CDR1 and CDR2 from the germline V gene are SGHKS and YYEKEE (reference sequence). The CDR3 consists of 14 residues. V shed 5 bases and J shed 1 base, with 12 bases lying between them. The CDR3 DNA is TGTGCCAGCAGTTCCCAGGGGAGGAACACTGAAGCTTTCTTT. It encodes CASSSQGRNTEAFF. Based on the CDR3 plus reference TRBV5-5 and TRBJ1-1, the full variable domain is DAGVTQSPTHLIKTRGQQVTLRCSPISGHKSVSWYQQVLGQGPQFIFQYYEKEERGRGNFPDRFSARQFPNYSSELNVNALLLGDSALYLCASSSQGRNTEAFFGQGTRLTVV.

This clonotype has more than one count but fewer than ten. V gene TRBV20-1 combines with J gene TRBJ2-1, with 7 positions matching TRBD2. In germline, CDR1 is DFQATT, CDR2 SNEGSKA (reference sequence). V shed 3 bases, J shed 7 bases, and the junction held 3 bases outside the gene matches. This CDR3 is 12 amino acids long. The CDR3 nucleotides read TGCAGTGCTAGCCAAGCGGGGAATGAGCAGTTCTTC. As protein: CSASQAGNEQFF.

This clonotype is classed as medium-sized. The rearrangement links TRBV6-4 to TRBJ1-2, with D unresolved. Trimming stripped 2 bases from V and 8 bases from J, with 9 bases between. The CDR3 loop spans 12 amino acids. The germline V gene encodes CDR1 MRHNA and CDR2 SNTAGT. This CDR3 reads CASSDAGLGYTF. The CDR3 DNA is TGTGCCAGCAGTGACGCGGGGTTGGGCTACACCTTC.

Details on this clonotype: Possible read error: a much larger clone is one base away. CDR3 DNA: TGTGCCAGTAGTATAGATCGAAGCGGGAGAGGGGAGAGCACAGATACGCAGTATTTT. It encodes CASSIDRSGRGESTDTQYF. The chain employs TRBV19 and TRBJ2-3; the match to TRBD2 covers 8 bases. J was trimmed by 0 bases and V by 0 bases; bases with no gene match: 11. Germline CDR1 and CDR2: LNHDA and SQIVND (reference sequence). The CDR3 runs to 19 residues.

This chain connects TRBV6-6 to TRBJ2-7; no reliable D call. The CDR3 runs to 13 residues. The germline CDR1 and CDR2 sequences are MNHNY and SVGAGI (reference sequence). V lost 5 bases to trimming and J lost 5 bases, with 13 bases between them. CDR3 loop: CASSDAGPNEQYF. Here the CDR3 DNA reads TGTGCCAGCAGTGACGCAGGCCCCAACGAGCAGTACTTC.

The sample holds a few counts of this clonotype. This rearrangement joins TRBV5-4 to TRBJ1-1; 12 nucleotides line up with TRBD1. Germline trimming cut 2 bases from V and 8 bases from J; bases unmatched to any gene: 4. The CDR3 spans 14 residues. The V gene's germline CDR1 is SGHNT and CDR2 YYREEE (reference sequence). The CDR3 loop reads CASSLGTGGTEAFF. DNA for the CDR3: TGTGCCAGCAGCTTAGGGACAGGGGGCACGGAAGCTTTCTTT.

By share of the sample, this clonotype is medium-sized. This chain uses TRBV13 with TRBJ2-1; 8 nucleotides align to TRBD2. Trimming removed 5 bases from V and 1 base from J; junction bases left unmatched: 10. The germline V gene encodes CDR1 PRHDT and CDR2 FYEKMQ (reference sequence). The CDR3 totals 17 residues. The CDR3 DNA reads TGTGCCAGCAGCCTGGGTGGTCTAGCGGGTTCCTACAATGAGCAGTTCTTC. It codes for CASSLGGLAGSYNEQFF.

This clonotype qualifies as medium-sized. The chain has TRBV13 and TRBJ1-2; 11 positions agree with TRBD1. This CDR3 is 16 amino acids long. Per the germline V gene, CDR1 is PRHDT and CDR2 is FYEKMQ (reference sequence). The trim removed 4 bases at V and 4 bases at J, leaving 8 bases unmatched. The CDR3 spells CASSYGTGGIGYGYTF. Here the CDR3 DNA reads TGTGCCAGCAGCTACGGGACAGGGGGAATCGGCTATGGCTACACCTTC.

The V call is TRBV5-1, the J call TRBJ1-4, with D maybe TRBD1 (5 bases). The ends were cut back, 5 bases at V and 8 bases at J, with 16 bases in the middle. The CDR3 spans 14 residues. CDR1 and CDR2 (germline): SGHRS, YFSETQ. This chain's CDR3 is CASREQAGGEKLFF. CDR3 nucleotide sequence: TGCGCCAGCAGGGAACAGGCGGGAGGAGAAAAACTGTTTTTT.

For the CDR3, the DNA is TGTGCCAGCAGCCCCCCGGGGGCAGAGAACACCGGGGAGCTGTTTTTT. Its protein is CASSPPGAENTGELFF. The V call is TRBV7-3, the J call TRBJ2-2; TRBD1 or TRBD2 may be the D gene (6 bases each). CDR1 is SGHTA, CDR2 FQGTGA, per germline. V lost 5 bases and J 1 base, leaving 14 bases between the germline ends. CDR3 length equals 16 residues.